These 15 T cell receptor beta chains were sequenced from one sample in a study of shared T cell receptors in the human thymus. Some clones are missing from TCRdb's copy, which holds only in-frame ones; the method was immunoSEQ multiplex PCR. The sample includes 650,000 to 950,000 clones, 70% to 90% of them seen just once. The sample was also linked to a second study, of human thymus T cells.

Material: thymocytes. The receptors derive from a girl under three years old with a congenital heart defect.

This rearrangement joins TRBV13 to TRBJ2-2; a possible D gene is TRBD1 (6 bases). This CDR3 is 16 amino acids long. The germline V gene encodes CDR1 PRHDT and CDR2 FYEKMQ (reference sequence). Trimming took 0 bases from V and 0 from J, leaving 8 bases between them. The CDR3 reads CASSLGGHANTGELFF. CDR3 DNA: TGTGCCAGCAGCTTAGGGGGACACGCGAACACCGGGGAGCTGTTTTTT.

This clone came up once. V is TRBV5-8 and J is TRBJ2-7; weak D call: TRBD1 (6 bases). The CDR3 is 17 residues long. V lost 2 bases and J lost 0, with 18 bases in between. The germline gives CDR1 SGHTS, CDR2 YDEGEE. The CDR3 DNA reads as TGTGCCAGCAGCTTTGACAGGCTAAAACTAATCTCCTACGAGCAGTACTTC. Amino acid sequence: CASSFDRLKLISYEQYF.

The chain uses TRBV6-5 and TRBJ1-5; no reliable D call. The germline V gene has CDR1 MNHEY and CDR2 SVGAGI. V shed 6 bases and J shed 7 bases, with 19 bases lying between them. The CDR3 runs 15 residues. DNA of the CDR3: TGTGCCAGCAGCCCCCGCGGGCCCCACGCCCAGCCCCAGCATTTT. This codes for CASSPRGPHAQPQHF.

This clone was seen just once. This chain uses TRBV5-1 with TRBJ1-1; 9 positions agree with TRBD1. Germline CDR1 is SGHRS and CDR2 is YFSETQ. Losses at the gene ends were 2 bases for V and 5 bases for J; bases not matched to a gene: 10. This CDR3 contains 16 residues. CDR3 region: CASSLARGQGGTEAFF. The CDR3 coding sequence is TGCGCCAGCAGCTTAGCCCGGGGACAGGGAGGAACTGAAGCTTTCTTT.

The chain carries TRBV6-4 and TRBJ2-6; unclear D gene. The V end lost 6 bases, the J end lost 0 bases, and 6 bases lay between the germline ends. The CDR3 sequence is 14 residues long. Germline-derived CDR1 and CDR2 are MRHNA and SNTAGT. Here the CDR3 reads CASSGFSGANVLTF. Here the CDR3 DNA reads TGTGCCAGCAGCGGGTTCTCTGGGGCCAACGTCCTGACTTTC.

The CDR3 sequence is CASRRPSAPLAWDTDTQYF. The CDR3 DNA reads TGTGCCAGCAGGCGTCCTAGCGCGCCACTGGCTTGGGACACAGATACGCAGTATTTT. The J gene is TRBJ2-3, the V gene TRBV27, with TRBD2 as a possible D gene (6 bases). CDR1 is MNHEY, CDR2 SMNVEV, per germline (reference sequence). The CDR3 runs 19 residues. Trimming removed 6 bases from V and 2 bases from J, with 27 bases in between.

The chain links TRBV6-1 to TRBJ1-6, with TRBD1 matching 8 bases. The ends lost 0 bases at V and 10 bases at J; junction bases unmatched: 5. This CDR3 is built from 15 residues. Germline CDR1 reads MNHNS; CDR2 reads SASEGT. In DNA form, the CDR3 reads TGTGCCAGCAGTGAAGCTAGCGCAGGGGGCTCACCCCTCCACTTT. This encodes CASSEASAGGSPLHF.

V is TRBV11-3 and J is TRBJ1-1, with TRBD1 matching 7 bases. CDR3 length: 12 amino acids. Trimming took 5 bases from V and 4 from J; bases not matched to a gene: 1. The germline V gene has CDR1 SGHNT and CDR2 YENEEA. The CDR3 reads CASSPGGTEAFF. In nucleotides, the CDR3 is TGTGCCAGCAGCCCAGGGGGCACTGAAGCTTTCTTT. Combining the CDR3 with reference TRBV11-3 and TRBJ1-1 gives the whole variable domain EAGVVQSPRYKIIEKKQPVAFWCNPISGHNTLYWYLQNLGQGPELLIRYENEEAVDDSQLPKDRFSAERLKGVDSTLKIQPAELGDSAVYLCASSPGGTEAFFGQGTRLTVV.

The chain is built from TRBV28 and TRBJ1-1; 7 bases are a match to TRBD1. Germline CDR1 MDHEN, CDR2 SYDVKM. Trimming removed 5 bases from V and 0 bases from J; junction bases left unmatched: 15. There are 18 residues in the CDR3. As DNA, the CDR3 is TGTGCCAGCAGTATAAGAGCCGGGACAGAAAACTTGAACACTGAAGCTTTCTTT. Protein sequence: CASSIRAGTENLNTEAFF. Variable domain in full (rest from reference TRBV28 and TRBJ1-1): DVKVTQSSRYLVKRTGEKVFLECVQDMDHENMFWYRQDPGLGLRLIYFSYDVKMKEKGDIPEGYSVSREKKERFSLILESASTNQTSMYLCASSIRAGTENLNTEAFFGQGTRLTVV.

V gene TRBV9 combines with J gene TRBJ1-2; 7 nucleotides match TRBD1. Unmatched junction bases numbered 11, after V lost 4 bases and J lost 8 bases. CDR1 is SGDLS, CDR2 YYNGEE, per germline. The CDR3 spans 14 residues. The CDR3 loop is CASSTSDRLIGYTF. CDR3 coding DNA: TGTGCCAGCAGCACATCGGACAGGCTAATAGGCTACACCTTC.

The genes are TRBV14 and TRBJ2-7, with 9 positions matching TRBD1. There are 20 residues in the CDR3. Per germline, CDR1 SGHDN and CDR2 FVKESK. V trimming: 3 bases; J trimming: 4 bases; junction bases outside the gene matches: 22. This CDR3 is CASSQGDRDREESLSYEQYF. CDR3 in DNA: TGTGCCAGCAGCCAGGGGGACCGGGACAGGGAAGAGAGTCTATCTTACGAGCAGTACTTC.

This rearrangement joins TRBV6-1 to TRBJ1-5; D may be TRBD1 (5 bases). Trimming pared 5 bases from V and 4 bases from J, leaving 9 bases between. This CDR3 is 13 amino acids long. Germline assignment: CDR1 MNHNS and CDR2 SASEGT. The CDR3 DNA reads as TGTGCCAGCAGTCCCACAGGTAATCAGCCCCAGCATTTT. It is translated as CASSPTGNQPQHF.

This clone was observed a handful of times. V and J are TRBV4-1 and TRBJ2-5; TRBD1 aligns across 7 bases. The CDR3 runs 14 residues. The germline V gene encodes CDR1 MGHRA and CDR2 YSYEKL. With V trimmed by 4 bases and J by 7 bases, 9 bases remained unmatched. As DNA, the CDR3 is TGCGCCAGCAGCCCCCGGGACAGCAAGGTGACCCAGTACTTC. Translated: CASSPRDSKVTQYF.

With respect to this clone: Compared with germline, one end of the junction differs, possibly owing to a read error. The chain employs TRBV5-1 and TRBJ1-3; 7 nucleotides match TRBD1. CDR3 size: 14 residues. Germline CDR1 is SGHRS and CDR2 is YFSETQ. The CDR3 reads CASSSTGPGDTIYF. The CDR3 DNA sequence: TGCGCCAGCAGCTCGACAGGGCCTGGAGACACCATATATTTT.

This clone occurred once. This CDR3 is CASKGAGTDTQYF. CDR3 bases: TGTGCCAGCAAGGGGGCGGGCACAGATACGCAGTATTTT. This chain joins TRBV25-1 and TRBJ2-3, with 7 positions matching TRBD1. Germline V CDR1 and CDR2: MGHDK, SYGVNS. This CDR3 has 13 residues. The ends lost 7 bases at V and 1 base at J; junction bases unmatched: 2.